This entry lists 2 T cell receptor beta chains sequenced from one sample in a study of T cells after yellow fever vaccination. MiXCR was run by TCRdb on the 5' RACE reads, yielding one entry per CDR3 protein. The sample lists about 53,000 distinct CDR3 sequences; around 6.2% were seen once. Sequenced here: PBMCs, either bulk or a sorted T-cell subset (CD4+, CD8+, memory, or dextramer-sorted; not recorded which), sampled on the day of the yellow fever booster vaccination. These receptors were obtained from a man in his late teens or twenties who received the YFV17D yellow fever vaccine.

In its sample, this clonotype was seen a few times. The rearrangement uses TRBV5-5 and TRBJ2-1; D is uncertain. Germline-derived CDR1 and CDR2 are SGHKS and YYEKEE (reference sequence). V was shortened by 2 bases and J by 7 bases, with 10 bases between the two germline ends. The CDR3 has 13 residues. The CDR3 spells CASSFFFGNEQFF. In nucleotides, the CDR3 is TGTGCCAGCAGCTTTTTCTTTGGGAATGAGCAGTTCTTC.

The table lists this clonotype with many counts. This rearrangement joins TRBV20-1 to TRBJ2-7, with no clear D. The CDR3 has 12 amino acids. CDR1 DFQATT and CDR2 SNEGSKA come from the germline V gene (reference sequence). The V end was cut by 5 bases, the J end by 4 bases, with 12 bases between. The CDR3 coding sequence is TGCAGTGCTCTCCGAGGAACTTACGAGCAGTACTTC. As protein: CSALRGTYEQYF.